Following are 23 T cell receptor beta chains from one sample sequenced in a study of neurological immune-mediated disorders. TCRdb fed the 5' RACE reads into MiXCR, producing one record per CDR3 protein. Seen here are some 28,000 distinct CDR3 sequences, less than 25% observed once, and the top ten hold 30%. The sample comprised CD4+ T cells from blood. The origin of the receptors is a man between 45 and 60 years old with HTLV-1-associated myelopathy (HAM/TSP).

This clonotype was counted only a few times. This chain uses TRBV7-9 with TRBJ1-4; D is uncertain. V was clipped by 4 bases and J by 4 bases, with 13 bases between them. Germline V CDR1 and CDR2: SEHNR, FQNEAQ (reference sequence). The CDR3 is made up of 15 amino acids. Here the CDR3 reads CASSSPQSNNEKLFF. As DNA, the CDR3 is TGTGCCAGCAGCTCACCCCAGAGCAATAATGAAAAACTGTTTTTT.

This clonotype was observed at least ten times. V is TRBV3-1 and J is TRBJ2-5; D is unresolved. Germline-derived CDR1 and CDR2 are LGHDT and YNNKEL (reference sequence). CDR3 size: 17 residues. Trimming took off 1 base at V and 5 bases at J, with 20 bases between the two ends. CDR3 sequence (DNA): TGTGCCAGCAGCCAAGGTCAGCAAAAGACCCCCTTGGAGACCCAGTACTTC. It is translated as CASSQGQQKTPLETQYF.

V is TRBV7-2 and J is TRBJ2-1; TRBD2 matches at 8 bases. The germline V gene has CDR1 SGHTA and CDR2 FQGNSA. The length of the CDR3 is 18 residues. V gave up 8 bases and J gave up 0 bases; unmatched junction bases: 15. In DNA, the CDR3 is TGTGCCAGCGAGTACACCGCGGGACTAGACCCCTCCTACAATGAGCAGTTCTTC. Its translation: CASEYTAGLDPSYNEQFF. Looking up the rest from reference TRBV7-2 and TRBJ2-1 gives the full variable domain: GAGVSQSPSNKVTEKGKDVELRCDPISGHTALYWYRQSLGQGLEFLIYFQGNSAPDKSGLPSDRFSAERTGGSVSTLTIQRTQQEDSAVYLCASEYTAGLDPSYNEQFFGPGTRLTVL.

This clonotype occurred many times. The chain recombines TRBV3-1 with TRBJ2-7, with D maybe TRBD2 (6 bases). Germline V gene lookup returns CDR1 LGHDT and CDR2 YNNKEL (reference sequence). V shed 3 bases and J shed 2 bases, with 11 bases lying between them. The CDR3 covers 14 residues. CDR3 amino acids: CASSQASGAYEQYF. In DNA, the CDR3 is TGTGCCAGCAGCCAGGCTTCGGGGGCCTACGAGCAGTACTTC.

This clonotype occurred many times. The chain carries TRBV12-3 or TRBV12-4 and TRBJ2-7; D uncertain. The CDR3 length is 13 residues. Trimming removed 1 base at V and 4 bases at J, with 8 bases between. In DNA form, the CDR3 reads TGTGCCAGCAGTTTAGTTTTGGTATACGAGCAGTACTTC. Its translation: CASSLVLVYEQYF.

This clonotype was detected many times. This chain joins TRBV7-2 and TRBJ1-1; the D gene is possibly TRBD1 (5 bases). The CDR3 sequence is 16 residues long. From germline, CDR1 is SGHTA and CDR2 FQGNSA. Trimming shortened V by 1 base and J by 4 bases, and 16 bases separated the two germline ends. In nucleotides, the CDR3 is TGTGCCAGCAGCTTAGTGGGGGTGGGGGTGAGCACTGAAGCTTTCTTT. Translated, it gives CASSLVGVGVSTEAFF.

The chain joins TRBV12-3 or TRBV12-4 to TRBJ1-3; TRBD1 is a possible D gene (5 bases). The CDR3 has 15 residues. V lost 1 base and J 2 bases, leaving 9 bases between the germline ends. The chain's CDR3 is CASSLGGSPGNTIYF. Here the CDR3 DNA reads TGTGCCAGCAGTTTAGGGGGGTCCCCTGGAAACACCATATATTTT.

The chain employs TRBV19 and TRBJ2-5; tentative D call: TRBD2 (5 bases). This CDR3 comprises 15 residues. Between the trimmed V and J ends, which lost 0 bases and 5 bases, there was a span of 13 bases. Germline-derived CDR1 and CDR2 are LNHDA and SQIVND (reference sequence). CDR3 nucleotide sequence: TGTGCCAGTAGTATAGATGAAGGACTCGTGGAGACCCAGTACTTC. The encoded protein is CASSIDEGLVETQYF.

By frequency in the sample, this clonotype is medium-sized. The chain employs TRBV3-1 and TRBJ2-3; D may be TRBD1 (6 bases). V lost 4 bases and J lost 1, with 12 bases in between. Per germline, CDR1 LGHDT and CDR2 YNNKEL (reference sequence). The CDR3 is 15 residues long. The CDR3 DNA reads as TGTGCCAGCAGCCGAGGGGGTAGCGGCACAGATACGCAGTATTTT. It encodes CASSRGGSGTDTQYF.

This clonotype was seen at least ten times. CDR3 nucleotide sequence: TGTGCCAGCAGCTTAGAGTTATCTGGGCTTGGTACTGAAGCTTTCTTT. It codes for CASSLELSGLGTEAFF. The V and J genes are TRBV7-6 and TRBJ1-1, with D unclear. The CDR3 length is 16 residues. V lost 1 base, J lost 5 bases, and 17 bases lay in between. Germline lookup yields CDR1 SGHVS and CDR2 FNYEAQ.

This clonotype occurred many times. The chain joins TRBV20-1 to TRBJ2-1; 7 bases agree with TRBD2. The germline gives CDR1 DFQATT, CDR2 SNEGSKA (reference sequence). The CDR3 consists of 17 residues. The trim removed 0 bases at V and 5 bases at J, leaving 13 bases unmatched. The DNA of the CDR3 is TGCAGTGCTAGAGATCGCCGAGGCGGGAGTATGAACAATGAGCAGTTCTTC. Amino acid sequence: CSARDRRGGSMNNEQFF.

The genes are TRBV12-3 or TRBV12-4 and TRBJ2-7, with D possibly TRBD1 on 6 matching bases. The CDR3 contains 18 residues. V lost 4 bases and J lost 0, with 22 bases in between. The CDR3 DNA reads TGTGCCAGCAGTTCGATCCCCCAGACAGGCCCATCCTCCTACGAGCAGTACTTC. Translating it yields CASSSIPQTGPSSYEQYF.

The chain links TRBV3-1 to TRBJ2-4, with TRBD2 matching over 7 bases. The CDR3 spans 18 residues. Losses at the gene ends were 4 bases for V and 7 bases for J; bases not matched to a gene: 19. Germline V gene sequence: CDR1 LGHDT, CDR2 YNNKEL (reference sequence). CDR3 nucleotides: TGTGCCAGCAGCCGGTTGGGTAGCGGGCCCCCCGGAGGGAACATTCAGTACTTC. It codes for CASSRLGSGPPGGNIQYF.

In regard to this clonotype: A much larger clone lies a single base off, so this may be a read error. The V and J genes are TRBV6-1 and TRBJ2-3; 7 bases match TRBD2. The CDR3 sequence is 15 residues long. Germline V gene lookup returns CDR1 MNHNS and CDR2 SASEGT. This CDR3 is CASRPSGASTNTQYF. The CDR3 DNA reads as TGTGCCAGCAGGCCCAGCGGGGCAAGCACAAATACGCAGTATTTT.

This clonotype came up many times. The chain recombines TRBV20-1 with TRBJ1-1; D call uncertain. Trimming pared 7 bases from V and 1 base from J, leaving 7 bases between. The CDR3 covers 11 residues. The germline V gene encodes CDR1 DFQATT and CDR2 SNEGSKA (reference sequence). The CDR3 DNA sequence: TGCAGTGGGAAGGAGAACACTGAAGCTTTCTTT. Protein: CSGKENTEAFF.

The chain is built from TRBV5-1 and TRBJ1-2; 10 bases map to TRBD1. The J segment lost 4 bases and the V segment lost 4 bases, leaving 7 bases of the junction unmatched. The length of the CDR3 is 15 residues. Per the germline V gene, CDR1 is SGHRS and CDR2 is YFSETQ. CDR3: CASSADRGRSYGYTF. In nucleotides, the CDR3 is TGCGCCAGCAGCGCCGACAGGGGGCGCAGCTATGGCTACACCTTC.

This clonotype came up many times. The chain is built from TRBV2 and TRBJ2-2; D is unresolved. This CDR3 spans 14 amino acids. Germline lookup yields CDR1 SNHLY and CDR2 FYNNEI. Trimming took off 4 bases at V and 3 bases at J, with 9 bases between the two ends. CDR3 region: CASSAGGYTGELFF. The CDR3 bases are TGTGCCAGCAGTGCAGGCGGTTACACCGGGGAGCTGTTTTTT. Together with reference TRBV2 and TRBJ2-2, the CDR3 gives the full variable domain: EPEVTQTPSHQVTQMGQEVILRCVPISNHLYFYWYRQILGQKVEFLVSFYNNEISEKSEIFDDQFSVERPDGSNFTLKIRSTKLEDSAMYFCASSAGGYTGELFFGEGSRLTVL.

This clonotype has at least ten counts. The V gene is TRBV12-3 or TRBV12-4, the J gene TRBJ1-3; weak D call: TRBD1 (5 bases). V lost 0 bases and J 1 base, leaving 10 bases between the germline ends. The CDR3 has 16 residues. DNA of the CDR3: TGTGCCAGCAGTTTAGCCGGGACTGAATCTGGAAACACCATATATTTT. It translates to CASSLAGTESGNTIYF.

There are many counts of this clonotype. V usage is TRBV4-2 and J usage is TRBJ2-1, with D tentatively TRBD1 (6 bases). The CDR3 sequence is 16 residues long. CDR1 is LGHNA and CDR2 is YNFKEQ in the germline V gene. Trimming removed 0 bases from V and 2 bases from J, with 11 bases in between. The CDR3 DNA sequence: TGTGCCAGCAGCCAAGAGGGCAGGGGCCCCTACAATGAGCAGTTCTTC. Its protein product is CASSQEGRGPYNEQFF.

Points on this clonotype: This may come from a read error, since a much larger clone is one base off. This sequence joins TRBV18 and TRBJ2-3; the D is unclear. The CDR3 loop spans 14 amino acids. Germline lookup yields CDR1 KGHSH and CDR2 LQKENI. Trimming pared 3 bases from V and 0 bases from J, leaving 7 bases between. The chain's CDR3 is CASSPFVSTDTQYF. The CDR3 DNA follows: TGTGCCAGCTCACCCTTCGTGAGCACAGATACGCAGTATTTT.

At least ten counts were recorded for this clonotype. The chain carries TRBV9 and TRBJ2-7; D ambiguous. Trimming shortened V by 2 bases and J by 2 bases, and 11 bases separated the two germline ends. The CDR3 is made up of 14 amino acids. In germline, CDR1 is SGDLS, CDR2 YYNGEE. CDR3 nucleotides: TGTGCCAGCAGCGTCAGGCATGACACCTACGAGCAGTACTTC. Translating gives CASSVRHDTYEQYF.

V and J are TRBV7-2 and TRBJ2-4; 11 bases are shared with TRBD2. The CDR3 runs to 16 residues. Germline CDR1 SGHTA, CDR2 FQGNSA. The ends lost 5 bases at V and 7 bases at J; junction bases unmatched: 10. For the CDR3, the DNA is TGTGCCAGCAGCCCACATAGCGGGGGGGCCGCGAACATTCAGTACTTC. Encoded protein: CASSPHSGGAANIQYF.

This clonotype was observed at least ten times. An end of the junction does not agree with germline; a read error may underlie this. The gene calls are TRBV4-2 and TRBJ2-3; no clear D gene. Germline loops: CDR1 LGHNA, CDR2 YNFKEQ. The CDR3 has 16 residues. CDR3 DNA sequence: TGTGCCAGCTGCCAAGAATGTCGACTGTCTGAGGATACGCAGTATTTT. Translated: CASCQECRLSEDTQYF.